A single sample gave rise to the 5 T cell receptor delta chains below, sequenced in a study of γδ T cells in repeated Plasmodium falciparum infection. Gammadelta T cells were flow-sorted from PBMC into Vgamma9/Vdelta2+ and Vdelta2-negative populations for bulk analysis. TCRdb made new clone calls on the multiplex PCR reads using CATT. The sample consists of around 89,000 delta-chain clones, approximately 1.5% of them appearing once. Sequenced sample: gamma-delta T cells from blood. The receptors here all came from a pool of human donors (malaria-infected and uninfected, not separated).

This clone was counted between two and nine times. A read error is the likely source, as a far larger clone sits one nucleotide away. Other DNA sequences in the same sample also yield this CDR3. This sequence joins TRDV2 and TRDJ1; 7 bases are a match to TRDD3. The CDR3 is 19 amino acids. Germline V gene lookup returns CDR1 GEAIGNYY and CDR2 EKD. The CDR3 DNA is TGCGCCTGTGACACCGTACTGGGGATAAACACGGTCACAACCGATAAACTCATCTTT. Protein sequence: CACDTVLGINTVTTDKLIF.

This clone was observed a handful of times. The TCRdb record carries a much larger clone's protein, which differs from this DNA's translation at residue 13; a read error is the likely cause, and the protein listed here is the DNA translation. This rearrangement joins TRDV1 to TRDJ1, with 10 bases matching TRDD3. The J gene is absent in TCRdb and was assigned here via DNA matching to germline. This CDR3 comprises 22 residues. The trim removed 2 bases at V and 1 base at J, leaving 22 bases unmatched. Germline lookup yields CDR1 TSWWSYY and CDR2 QGS. DNA for the CDR3: TGTGCTCTTGGGGAAGAATTTTCGGGACTGGGGGATGGGAACCCTGTCACCGATAAACTCATCTTT. Translated, it gives CALGEEFSGLGDGNPVTDKLIF.

Comment on this clone: A far bigger clonotype differs at one base, so this is likely a read error. The same CDR3 arises from other DNA sequences in this sample as well. For the V gene the call is TRDV1; the J gene has no call; the listed D gene, TRDD3, was not tested against the DNA. The length of the CDR3 is 19 residues. Germline V CDR1 and CDR2: TSWWSYY, QGS. DNA of the CDR3: TGTGCTCTTGGGGTACTCCCCGGTGGGGGATACGAATTGGGTGGTAAACTCATCTTC. Translation: CALGVLPGGGYELGGKLIF.

In regard to this clone: TCRdb lists the protein of a much larger clone for this DNA, which differs at residue 10, so this is likely a read error; the protein given here is translated from the DNA itself. This chain links TRDV2 with TRDJ1, with 9 positions matching TRDD3. The J gene, missing from TCRdb, was assigned here through DNA to germline matching. Germline assignment: CDR1 GEAIGNYY and CDR2 EKD. The CDR3 runs to 14 residues. Here the CDR3 reads CACDGGIQTGKLIF. In DNA, the CDR3 is TGTGCCTGTGACGGGGGGATACAGACCGGTAAACTCATCTTT.

Note on this clone: A far larger clone is just one base off, so this is likely a read error. The same CDR3 is also encoded by other DNA sequences in this sample. The V gene is TRDV1, but the J gene lacks a call; TRDD3, as called in the table, went unchecked against the DNA. The CDR3 spans 20 residues. Germline V gives CDR1 TSWWSYY, CDR2 QGS. In DNA, the CDR3 is TGTGCTCTTGGGGAACCTTCCGAACCCCTCTCTGGGGGATACGGCGATAAGCTCATCTTT. Its protein product is CALGEPSEPLSGGYGDKLIF.